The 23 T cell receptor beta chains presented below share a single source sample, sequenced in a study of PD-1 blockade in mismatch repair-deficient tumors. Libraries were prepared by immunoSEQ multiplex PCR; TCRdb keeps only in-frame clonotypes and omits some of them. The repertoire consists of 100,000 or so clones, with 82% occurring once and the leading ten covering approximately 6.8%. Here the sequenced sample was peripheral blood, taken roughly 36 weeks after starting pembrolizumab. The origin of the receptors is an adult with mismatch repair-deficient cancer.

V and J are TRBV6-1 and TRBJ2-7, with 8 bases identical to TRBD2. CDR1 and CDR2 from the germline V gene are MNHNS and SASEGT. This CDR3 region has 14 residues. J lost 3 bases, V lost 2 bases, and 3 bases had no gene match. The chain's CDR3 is CASSELAGRYEQYF. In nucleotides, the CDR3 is TGTGCCAGCAGTGAACTAGCGGGCCGCTACGAGCAGTACTTC.

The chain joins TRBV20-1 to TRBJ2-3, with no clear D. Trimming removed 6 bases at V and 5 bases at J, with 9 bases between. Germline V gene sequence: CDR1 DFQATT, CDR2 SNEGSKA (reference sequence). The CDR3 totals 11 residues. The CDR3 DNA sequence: TGCAGTGCCGCACTTGGAGATACGCAGTATTTT. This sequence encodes CSAALGDTQYF.

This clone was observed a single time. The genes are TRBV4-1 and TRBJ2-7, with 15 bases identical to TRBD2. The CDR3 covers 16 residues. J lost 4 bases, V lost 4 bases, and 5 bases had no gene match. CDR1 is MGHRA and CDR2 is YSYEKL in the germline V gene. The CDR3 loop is CASSPGTSGRLYEQYF. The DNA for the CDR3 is TGCGCCAGCAGCCCCGGGACTAGCGGGAGGTTATACGAGCAGTACTTC.

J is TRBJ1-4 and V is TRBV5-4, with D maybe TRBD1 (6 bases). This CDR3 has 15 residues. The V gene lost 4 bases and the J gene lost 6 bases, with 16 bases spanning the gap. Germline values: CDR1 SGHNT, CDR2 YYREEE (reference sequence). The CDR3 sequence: CASSTGAVVYEKLFF. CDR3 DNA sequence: TGTGCCAGCAGCACGGGGGCCGTAGTTTATGAAAAACTGTTTTTT.

As DNA, the CDR3 is TGTGCCAGCAGTTTAGCCCCAACCTCCATTTCAAACCGGAACAATGAGCAGTTCTTC. It encodes CASSLAPTSISNRNNEQFF. The rearrangement links TRBV28 to TRBJ2-1; D call uncertain. In germline, CDR1 is MDHEN, CDR2 SYDVKM. The V end lost 2 bases, the J end lost 5 bases, and 25 bases lay between the germline ends. The CDR3 is 19 residues long.

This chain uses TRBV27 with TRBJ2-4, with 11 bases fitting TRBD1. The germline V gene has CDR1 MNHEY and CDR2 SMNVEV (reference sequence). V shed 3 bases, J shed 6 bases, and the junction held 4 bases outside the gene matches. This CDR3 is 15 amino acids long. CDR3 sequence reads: CASSLGQGVRNIQYF. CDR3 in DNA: TGTGCCAGCAGTTTGGGACAGGGGGTGAGAAACATTCAGTACTTC.

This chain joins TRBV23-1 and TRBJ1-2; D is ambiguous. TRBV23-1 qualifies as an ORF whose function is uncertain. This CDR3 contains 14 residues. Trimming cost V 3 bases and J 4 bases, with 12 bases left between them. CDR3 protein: CASSHSRALYGYTF. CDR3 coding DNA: TGCGCCAGCAGTCATTCCAGAGCCCTCTATGGCTACACCTTC.

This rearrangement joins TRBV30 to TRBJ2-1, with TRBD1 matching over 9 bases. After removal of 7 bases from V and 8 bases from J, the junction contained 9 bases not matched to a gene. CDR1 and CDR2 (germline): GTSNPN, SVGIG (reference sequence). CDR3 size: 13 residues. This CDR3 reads CASTGGAFDEQFF. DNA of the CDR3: TGTGCCTCGACAGGGGGGGCATTCGATGAGCAGTTCTTC.

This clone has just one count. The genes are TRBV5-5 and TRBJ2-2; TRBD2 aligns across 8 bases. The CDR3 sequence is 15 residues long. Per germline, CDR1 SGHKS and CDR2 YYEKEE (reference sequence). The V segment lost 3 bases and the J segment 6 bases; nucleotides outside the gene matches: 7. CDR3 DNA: TGTGCCAGCAGCTCGGGCGGGAGGAGGGCCGGGGAGCTGTTTTTT. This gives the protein CASSSGGRRAGELFF. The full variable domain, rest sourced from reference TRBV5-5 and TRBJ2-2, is DAGVTQSPTHLIKTRGQQVTLRCSPISGHKSVSWYQQVLGQGPQFIFQYYEKEERGRGNFPDRFSARQFPNYSSELNVNALLLGDSALYLCASSSGGRRAGELFFGEGSRLTVL.

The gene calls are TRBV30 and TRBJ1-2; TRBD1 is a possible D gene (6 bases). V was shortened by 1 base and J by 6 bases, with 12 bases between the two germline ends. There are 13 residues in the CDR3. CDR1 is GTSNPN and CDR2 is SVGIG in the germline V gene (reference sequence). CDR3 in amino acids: CAWSEGGLNGYTF. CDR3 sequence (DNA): TGTGCCTGGAGTGAGGGGGGGCTCAATGGCTACACCTTC.

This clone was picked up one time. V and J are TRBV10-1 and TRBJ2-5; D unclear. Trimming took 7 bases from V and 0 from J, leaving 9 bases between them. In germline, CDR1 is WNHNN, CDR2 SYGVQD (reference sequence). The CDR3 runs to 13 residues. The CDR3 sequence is CASTLTNQETQYF. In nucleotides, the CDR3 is TGCGCCAGCACCCTGACGAACCAAGAGACCCAGTACTTC.

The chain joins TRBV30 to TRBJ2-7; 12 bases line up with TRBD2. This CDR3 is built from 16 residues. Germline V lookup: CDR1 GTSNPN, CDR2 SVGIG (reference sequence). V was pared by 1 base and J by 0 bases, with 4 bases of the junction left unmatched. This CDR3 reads CAWSDMGLAGSYEQYF. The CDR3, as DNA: TGTGCCTGGAGTGATATGGGACTAGCGGGCTCCTACGAGCAGTACTTC.

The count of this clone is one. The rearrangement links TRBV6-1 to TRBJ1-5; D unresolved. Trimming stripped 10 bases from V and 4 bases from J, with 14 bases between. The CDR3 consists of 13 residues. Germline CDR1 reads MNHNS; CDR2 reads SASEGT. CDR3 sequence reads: CATKEWANQPQHF. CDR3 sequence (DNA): TGTGCCACCAAGGAGTGGGCAAATCAGCCCCAGCATTTT.

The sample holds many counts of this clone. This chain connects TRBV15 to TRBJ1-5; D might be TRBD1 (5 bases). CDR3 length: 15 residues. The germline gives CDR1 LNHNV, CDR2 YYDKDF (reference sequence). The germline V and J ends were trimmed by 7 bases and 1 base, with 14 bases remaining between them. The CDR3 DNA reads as TGTGCCACCATCCAATCCGGGGGAAGCAATCAGCCCCAGCATTTT. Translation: CATIQSGGSNQPQHF.

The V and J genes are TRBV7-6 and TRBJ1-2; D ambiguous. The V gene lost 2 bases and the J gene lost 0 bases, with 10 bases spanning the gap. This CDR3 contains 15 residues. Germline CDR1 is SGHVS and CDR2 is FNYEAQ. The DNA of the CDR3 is TGTGCCAGCAGCTTATTTGACCGTACTAACTATGGCTACACCTTC. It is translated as CASSLFDRTNYGYTF.

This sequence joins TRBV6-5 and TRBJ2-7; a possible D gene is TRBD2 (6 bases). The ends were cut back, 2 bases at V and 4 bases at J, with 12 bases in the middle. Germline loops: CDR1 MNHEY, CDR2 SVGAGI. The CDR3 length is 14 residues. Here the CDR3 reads CASSYGGRRYEQYF. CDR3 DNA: TGTGCCAGCAGTTACGGGGGGAGAAGGTACGAGCAGTACTTC.

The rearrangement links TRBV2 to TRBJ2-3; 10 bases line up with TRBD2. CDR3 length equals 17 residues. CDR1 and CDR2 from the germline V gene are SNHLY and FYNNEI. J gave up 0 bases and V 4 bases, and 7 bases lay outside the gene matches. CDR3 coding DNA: TGTGCCAGCAGTGGGCTAGCGGGAGTCACCAGCACAGATACGCAGTATTTT. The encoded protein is CASSGLAGVTSTDTQYF.

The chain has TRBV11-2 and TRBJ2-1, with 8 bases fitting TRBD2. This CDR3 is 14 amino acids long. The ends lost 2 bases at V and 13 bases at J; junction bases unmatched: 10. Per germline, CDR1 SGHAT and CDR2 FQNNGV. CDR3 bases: TGTGCCAGCAGCTTAAGTCCCTCTAGCGGGCGCCAGTTCTTC. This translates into CASSLSPSSGRQFF. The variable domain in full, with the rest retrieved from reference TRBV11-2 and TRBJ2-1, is EAGVAQSPRYKIIEKRQSVAFWCNPISGHATLYWYQQILGQGPKLLIQFQNNGVVDDSQLPKDRFSAERLKGVDSTLKIQPAKLEDSAVYLCASSLSPSSGRQFFGPGTRLTVL.

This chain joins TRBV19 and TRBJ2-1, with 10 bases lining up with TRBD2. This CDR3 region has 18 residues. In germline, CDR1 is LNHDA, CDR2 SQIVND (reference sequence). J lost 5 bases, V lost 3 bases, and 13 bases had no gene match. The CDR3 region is CASSIPRGLAGVHNEQFF. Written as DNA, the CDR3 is TGTGCCAGTAGTATCCCCCGGGGGCTAGCGGGAGTCCACAATGAGCAGTTCTTC.

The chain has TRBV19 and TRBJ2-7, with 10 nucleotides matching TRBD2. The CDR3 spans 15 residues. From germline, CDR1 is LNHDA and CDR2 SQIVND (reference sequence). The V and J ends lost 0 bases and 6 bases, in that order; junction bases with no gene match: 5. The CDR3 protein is CASSIDLAGVTEQYF. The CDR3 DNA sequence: TGTGCCAGTAGTATAGACCTAGCGGGAGTAACCGAGCAGTACTTC.

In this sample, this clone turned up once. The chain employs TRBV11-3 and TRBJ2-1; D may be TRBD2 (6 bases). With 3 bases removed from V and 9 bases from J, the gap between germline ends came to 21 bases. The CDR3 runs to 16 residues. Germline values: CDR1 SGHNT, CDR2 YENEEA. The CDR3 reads CASSLRTKYDGGEQFF. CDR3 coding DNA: TGTGCCAGCAGCTTGCGGACTAAATATGACGGGGGTGAGCAGTTCTTC.

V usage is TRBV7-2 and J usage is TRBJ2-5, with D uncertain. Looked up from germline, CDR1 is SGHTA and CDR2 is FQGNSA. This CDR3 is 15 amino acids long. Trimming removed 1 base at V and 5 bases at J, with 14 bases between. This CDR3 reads CASSLDSEARETQYF. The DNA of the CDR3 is TGTGCCAGCAGCTTAGACTCGGAAGCTCGTGAGACCCAGTACTTC.

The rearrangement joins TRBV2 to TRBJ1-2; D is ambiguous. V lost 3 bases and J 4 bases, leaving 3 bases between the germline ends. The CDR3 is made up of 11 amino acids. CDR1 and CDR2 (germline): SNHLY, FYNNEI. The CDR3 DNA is TGTGCCAGCAGTGAGGGCTATGGCTACACCTTC. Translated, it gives CASSEGYGYTF.